These T cell receptor beta chains were read from a single sample in a study of Ad26.COV2.S vaccination and SARS-CoV-2 variants. The protocol was immunoSEQ multiplex PCR, while the TCRdb copy is restricted to in-frame clones and leaves out a portion. The table has roughly 420,000 clones, about 91% seen once. The sample was peripheral blood, taken in a trial of Ad26.COV2.S vaccine versus placebo. The receptors were gathered from a person aged 18-60 years who received the Ad26.COV2.S COVID-19 vaccine or a placebo. Each CDR3 is given with its conserved first and last residue. Fields, in order: clone size, V gene, D gene, J gene, CDR3 length, CDR3 DNA, CDR3 protein. The D gene is left open where the match is weak. Clone size appears in some rows only: once, few, many, or a class for an expanded clone.

>NA|TRBV6-5|TRBD1|TRBJ2-5|16
TGTGCCAGCAGTTGGGGACAGGGGGCTCTACAAGAGACCCAGTACTTC
CASSWGQGALQETQYF
>NA|TRBV2|TRBD1|TRBJ1-2|14
TGTGCCAGCAGTATACAGGGGGCGGACTATGGCTACACCTTC
CASSIQGADYGYTF
>few|TRBV5-1|TRBD1|TRBJ2-1|15
TGCGCCAGCAGCTACAGGGGGGATTCCTACAATGAGCAGTTCTTC
CASSYRGDSYNEQFF
>NA|TRBV27|NA|TRBJ2-4|15
TGTGCCAGCAGTACTCAGGGGATTTTCAAAAACATTCAGTACTTC
CASSTQGIFKNIQYF
>NA|TRBV5-6|NA|TRBJ1-3|12
TGTGCCAGCAGCCTCTCTGGAAACACCATATATTTT
CASSLSGNTIYF
>NA|TRBV29-1|NA|TRBJ2-1|13
TGCAGCGTAGGGGGGAGGGCTTACAATGAGCAGTTCTTC
CSVGGRAYNEQFF
>NA|TRBV5-4|TRBD1|TRBJ2-1|12
TGTGCCAGCAGCGGACAGGTAAATGAGCAGTTCTTC
CASSGQVNEQFF
>few|TRBV4-1|NA|TRBJ1-2|14
TGCGCCAGCAGCCAAGAACGGGGCAGGAATGGCTACACCTTC
CASSQERGRNGYTF
>NA|TRBV24-1|NA|TRBJ2-1|16
TGTGCCACCAGTGATTTGAGCGGTTTAACTTACAATGAGCAGTTCTTC
CATSDLSGLTYNEQFF
>NA|TRBV29-1|TRBD2|TRBJ2-7|13
TGCAGCGTCGGACTAGCGGGCTCCTACGAGCAGTACTTC
CSVGLAGSYEQYF
>few|TRBV2|NA|TRBJ2-2|13
TGTGCCAGCAATGGAGGGATGAGCGGGGAGCTGTTTTTT
CASNGGMSGELFF